This T cell receptor (beta chain) was documented in a study of blood T cell repertoires in COVID-19. Turning to the study itself: Spain, Italy and the United States supplied samples that represented acute and convalescent COVID-19.

The J segment lost 5 bases and the V segment lost 4 bases, leaving 7 bases of the junction unmatched. The CDR3 totals 15 residues. CDR1 is LNHDA and CDR2 is SQIVND in the germline V gene (reference sequence). This clone came up once. Clones were sequenced by immunoSEQ multiplex PCR, and TCRdb holds only the in-frame ones, with some missing. The sample includes 150,000 to 200,000 clones, roughly 84% of them seen just once. The receptor was isolated from a woman in her 30s who had been exposed to COVID-19. Input material: PBMCs or T cells enriched from blood (not recorded which). V usage is TRBV19 and J usage is TRBJ2-7; 11 bases are a match to TRBD2. The CDR3 region is CASSTSTSGVNEQYF. DNA of the CDR3: TGTGCCAGTAGTACCTCGACTAGCGGGGTGAACGAGCAGTACTTC.